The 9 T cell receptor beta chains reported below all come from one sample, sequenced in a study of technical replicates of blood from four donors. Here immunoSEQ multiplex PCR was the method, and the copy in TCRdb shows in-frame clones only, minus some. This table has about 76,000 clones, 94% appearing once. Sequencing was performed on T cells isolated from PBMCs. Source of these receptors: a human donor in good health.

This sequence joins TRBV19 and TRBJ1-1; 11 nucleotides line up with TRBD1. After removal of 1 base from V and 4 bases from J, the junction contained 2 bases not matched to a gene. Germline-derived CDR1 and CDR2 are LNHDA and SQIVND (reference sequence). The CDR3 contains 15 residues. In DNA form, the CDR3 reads TGTGCCAGTAGTATAGCCGGGACAGGGGGCACTGAAGCTTTCTTT. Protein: CASSIAGTGGTEAFF.

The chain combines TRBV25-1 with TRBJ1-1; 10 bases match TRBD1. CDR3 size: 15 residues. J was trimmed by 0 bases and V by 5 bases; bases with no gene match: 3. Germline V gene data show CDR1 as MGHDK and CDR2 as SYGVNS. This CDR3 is CASSHGTGVNTEAFF. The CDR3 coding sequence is TGTGCCAGCAGTCACGGGACAGGGGTGAACACTGAAGCTTTCTTT.

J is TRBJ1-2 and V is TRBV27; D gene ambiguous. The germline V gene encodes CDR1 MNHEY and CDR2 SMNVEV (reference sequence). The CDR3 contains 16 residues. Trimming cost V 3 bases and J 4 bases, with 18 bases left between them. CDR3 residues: CASSFFSADAVYGYTF. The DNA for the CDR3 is TGTGCCAGCAGTTTTTTCTCAGCAGATGCGGTCTATGGCTACACCTTC.

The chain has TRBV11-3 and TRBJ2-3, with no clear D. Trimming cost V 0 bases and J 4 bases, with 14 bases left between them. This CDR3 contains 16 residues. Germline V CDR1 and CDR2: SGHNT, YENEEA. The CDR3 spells CASSLESRLGADTQYF. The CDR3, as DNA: TGTGCCAGCAGCTTAGAATCCCGCCTAGGCGCAGATACGCAGTATTTT.

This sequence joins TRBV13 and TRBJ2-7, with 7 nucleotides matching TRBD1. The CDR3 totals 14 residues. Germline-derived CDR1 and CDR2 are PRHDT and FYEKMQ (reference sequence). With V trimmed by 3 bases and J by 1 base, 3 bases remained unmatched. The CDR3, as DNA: TGTGCCAGCAGCTTCTCGGGACAGTCCTACGAGCAGTACTTC. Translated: CASSFSGQSYEQYF.

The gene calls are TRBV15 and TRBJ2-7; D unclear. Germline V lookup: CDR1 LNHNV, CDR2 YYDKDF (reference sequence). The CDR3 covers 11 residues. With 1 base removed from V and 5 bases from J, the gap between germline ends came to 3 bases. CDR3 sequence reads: CATSRGNEQYF. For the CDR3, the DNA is TGTGCCACCAGCAGAGGTAACGAGCAGTACTTC.

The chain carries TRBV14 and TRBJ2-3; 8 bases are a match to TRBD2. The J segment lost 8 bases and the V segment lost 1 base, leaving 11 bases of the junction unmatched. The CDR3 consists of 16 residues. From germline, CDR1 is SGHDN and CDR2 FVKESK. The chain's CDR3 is CASSQVPSGSQGTQYF. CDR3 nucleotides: TGTGCCAGCAGCCAAGTTCCTAGCGGGTCCCAGGGTACGCAGTATTTT.

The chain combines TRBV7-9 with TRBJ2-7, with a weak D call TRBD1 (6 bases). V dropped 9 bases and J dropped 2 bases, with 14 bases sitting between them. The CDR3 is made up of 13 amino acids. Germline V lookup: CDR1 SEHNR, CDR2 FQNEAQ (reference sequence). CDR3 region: CASHGQLTYEQYF. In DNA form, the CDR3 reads TGTGCCAGTCACGGACAGCTTACCTACGAGCAGTACTTC.

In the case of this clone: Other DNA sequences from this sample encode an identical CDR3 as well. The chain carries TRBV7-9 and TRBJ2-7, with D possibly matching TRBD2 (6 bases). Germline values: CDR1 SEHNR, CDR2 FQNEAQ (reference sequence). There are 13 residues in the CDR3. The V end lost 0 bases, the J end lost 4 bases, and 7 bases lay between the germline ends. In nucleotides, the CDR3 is TGTGCCAGCAGCTTAGCGGGAGGATACGAGCAGTACTTC. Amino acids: CASSLAGGYEQYF.